Below are 22 T cell receptor beta chains sequenced from a single sample in a study of T cell responses to AZD1222 COVID-19 vaccine. Method: immunoSEQ multiplex PCR; TCRdb's copy keeps in-frame clones and lacks some. The table lists about 120,000 clones, more than 80% of them singletons. The starting material was peripheral blood, obtained on day 0 of AZD1222 vaccination. These receptors came from an adult in good health.

This rearrangement joins TRBV4-2 to TRBJ2-7; weak D call: TRBD2 (7 bases). Per the germline V gene, CDR1 is LGHNA and CDR2 is YNFKEQ. The CDR3 is 15 residues long. Trimming cost V 4 bases and J 0 bases, with 13 bases left between them. The CDR3 is CASSPEGGTSYEQYF. CDR3 sequence (DNA): TGTGCCAGCAGCCCAGAGGGGGGGACCTCCTACGAGCAGTACTTC.

The chain is built from TRBV27 and TRBJ1-2; 8 bases map to TRBD1. J was trimmed by 2 bases and V by 0 bases; bases with no gene match: 8. Germline lookup yields CDR1 MNHEY and CDR2 SMNVEV (reference sequence). The CDR3 is 17 amino acids. The CDR3 coding sequence is TGTGCCAGCAGTTTATCGATAACGGGACAGGACAACTATGGCTACACCTTC. This gives the protein CASSLSITGQDNYGYTF.

J is TRBJ2-5 and V is TRBV7-2, with 7 bases lining up with TRBD1. The V gene end was trimmed by 5 bases and the J gene end by 3 bases; junction bases not matched to a gene: 6. CDR1 is SGHTA, CDR2 FQGNSA, per germline. The CDR3 is 14 amino acids. The CDR3 loop reads CASSPGQAKETQYF. The CDR3 DNA reads TGTGCCAGCAGCCCCGGACAGGCGAAAGAGACCCAGTACTTC.

The chain is built from TRBV7-9 and TRBJ1-2, with a weak D call TRBD1 (6 bases). Per germline, CDR1 SEHNR and CDR2 FQNEAQ (reference sequence). The CDR3 is made up of 16 amino acids. Trimming removed 5 bases from V and 4 bases from J, with 20 bases in between. The CDR3: CASSVSSGQPFYGYTF. CDR3 DNA: TGTGCCAGCAGCGTGTCCTCCGGACAGCCTTTCTATGGCTACACCTTC.

The chain combines TRBV5-1 with TRBJ2-5; 9 nucleotides match TRBD2. The CDR3 totals 15 residues. Trimming at V came to 8 bases and at J to 1 base, leaving 9 bases not matched to a gene. Germline V gene sequence: CDR1 SGHRS, CDR2 YFSETQ. For the CDR3, the DNA is TGCGCCAGTCAGCTTAGCGGGAGACTCCAAGAGACCCAGTACTTC. Its protein is CASQLSGRLQETQYF.

The sample holds one count of this clone. The CDR3 coding sequence is TGTGCCAGTAGTTTGGGACTAGCGGGACGGAACGAGCAGTACTTC. Protein sequence: CASSLGLAGRNEQYF. The chain uses TRBV19 and TRBJ2-7, with TRBD2 matching 13 bases. Looked up from germline, CDR1 is LNHDA and CDR2 is SQIVND (reference sequence). The V gene end was trimmed by 5 bases and the J gene end by 5 bases; junction bases not matched to a gene: 6. The CDR3 runs to 15 residues.

V gene TRBV7-2 combines with J gene TRBJ1-1; D is ambiguous. Between the trimmed V and J ends, which lost 5 bases and 1 base, there was a span of 8 bases. CDR3 length equals 13 residues. Germline V gives CDR1 SGHTA, CDR2 FQGNSA. CDR3 sequence: CASSEEGNTEAFF. CDR3 DNA sequence: TGTGCCAGCAGCGAAGAGGGGAACACTGAAGCTTTCTTT.

This sequence joins TRBV9 and TRBJ1-4; 7 nucleotides match TRBD1. Looked up from germline, CDR1 is SGDLS and CDR2 is YYNGEE. The CDR3 loop spans 14 amino acids. V shed 1 base, J shed 8 bases, and the junction held 5 bases outside the gene matches. This CDR3 reads CASSVRDRDEKLFF. Written as DNA, the CDR3 is TGTGCCAGCAGCGTACGTGACAGGGACGAAAAACTGTTTTTT. The complete variable domain, with remaining parts taken from reference TRBV9 and TRBJ1-4, reads DSGVTQTPKHLITATGQRVTLRCSPRSGDLSVYWYQQSLDQGLQFLIQYYNGEERAKGNILERFSAQQFPDLHSELNLSSLELGDSALYFCASSVRDRDEKLFFGSGTQLSVL.

The chain uses TRBV5-4 and TRBJ2-3; no clear D gene. The CDR3 runs to 13 residues. Germline V CDR1 and CDR2: SGHNT, YYREEE (reference sequence). The V end was cut by 1 base, the J end by 6 bases, with 9 bases between. CDR3 protein: CASSLSEADTQYF. As DNA, the CDR3 is TGTGCCAGCAGCTTGTCCGAGGCGGATACGCAGTATTTT.

This sequence joins TRBV24-1 and TRBJ1-1; D is perhaps TRBD1 (5 bases). Trimming removed 5 bases at V and 4 bases at J, with 10 bases between. Germline CDR1 reads KGHDR; CDR2 reads SFDVKD. The CDR3 is made up of 13 amino acids. The chain's CDR3 is CATSGVGPTEAFF. The CDR3 coding sequence is TGTGCCACCAGTGGGGTGGGACCCACTGAAGCTTTCTTT.

This clone appeared once. The chain couples TRBV7-2 to TRBJ2-7; the D call may be TRBD1 or TRBD2 (6 bases each). The CDR3 sequence is 16 residues long. V was cut by 2 bases and J by 3 bases, with 17 bases left in between. Germline CDR1 reads SGHTA; CDR2 reads FQGNSA. The CDR3 sequence: CASSLPGGWGRYEQYF. The DNA for the CDR3 is TGTGCCAGCAGCTTACCCGGGGGCTGGGGACGCTACGAGCAGTACTTC.

This clone turned up a few times. The chain couples TRBV4-1 to TRBJ1-1, with D uncertain. CDR1 is MGHRA and CDR2 is YSYEKL in the germline V gene. The CDR3 runs to 13 residues. Deletions cut 4 bases from V and 3 bases from J, with 9 bases between. CDR3 amino acids: CASSPVPYTEAFF. CDR3 sequence (DNA): TGCGCCAGCAGCCCTGTTCCATACACTGAAGCTTTCTTT.

The chain uses TRBV19 and TRBJ2-7, with D maybe TRBD2 (7 bases). V was trimmed by 5 bases and J by 1 base, leaving 12 bases between them. There are 14 residues in the CDR3. CDR1 is LNHDA and CDR2 is SQIVND in the germline V gene (reference sequence). This CDR3 reads CASSAGDKSYEQYF. The CDR3, as DNA: TGTGCCAGTAGTGCGGGGGACAAATCCTACGAGCAGTACTTC.

In regard to this clone: Germline is not matched at one junction end, which may reflect a read error. The rearrangement links TRBV7-7 to TRBJ2-7; D is possibly TRBD1 or TRBD2 (7 bases each). The CDR3 is made up of 14 amino acids. Germline-derived CDR1 and CDR2 are SSHAT and FNYEAQ (reference sequence). The CDR3 bases are TGTGCTAGCAGCTTATTGGCAGGGGGGGACGAGCAGTACTTC. This codes for CASSLLAGGDEQYF.

This clone is a singleton in its sample. V gene TRBV30 combines with J gene TRBJ1-6; unclear D gene. Trimming stripped 1 base from V and 6 bases from J, with 16 bases between. The CDR3 runs 16 residues. Germline values: CDR1 GTSNPN, CDR2 SVGIG (reference sequence). Written as DNA, the CDR3 is TGTGCCTGGAGTGCGTTCGCCCGGGCCCCTAATTCACCCCTCCACTTT. Encoded protein: CAWSAFARAPNSPLHF.

This clone was counted a single time. The chain has TRBV9 and TRBJ2-5; D call uncertain. The length of the CDR3 is 11 residues. With 3 bases removed from V and 2 bases from J, the gap between germline ends came to 2 bases. Germline values: CDR1 SGDLS, CDR2 YYNGEE. CDR3 bases: TGTGCCAGCAGCGGACAAGAGACCCAGTACTTC. It translates to CASSGQETQYF. Complete variable domain (other parts from reference TRBV9 and TRBJ2-5): DSGVTQTPKHLITATGQRVTLRCSPRSGDLSVYWYQQSLDQGLQFLIQYYNGEERAKGNILERFSAQQFPDLHSELNLSSLELGDSALYFCASSGQETQYFGPGTRLLVL.

This chain joins TRBV7-3 and TRBJ2-1; 8 bases align to TRBD1. Trimming cost V 5 bases and J 3 bases; bases outside gene matches: 6. The germline V gene encodes CDR1 SGHTA and CDR2 FQGTGA. The CDR3 is 15 residues long. The CDR3 region is CASSTQGAIYNEQFF. CDR3 DNA: TGTGCCAGCAGCACCCAGGGGGCCATCTACAATGAGCAGTTCTTC.

The chain combines TRBV7-2 with TRBJ2-3; 7 nucleotides line up with TRBD2. This CDR3 contains 16 residues. The germline CDR1 and CDR2 sequences are SGHTA and FQGNSA. V was pared by 3 bases and J by 4 bases, with 10 bases of the junction left unmatched. CDR3 residues: CASSLVGLGGADTQYF. CDR3 in DNA: TGTGCCAGCAGCTTGGTTGGACTAGGTGGGGCAGATACGCAGTATTTT.

J is TRBJ1-1 and V is TRBV19; D ambiguous. This CDR3 is built from 15 residues. Germline loops: CDR1 LNHDA, CDR2 SQIVND (reference sequence). Trimming shortened V by 3 bases and J by 4 bases, and 15 bases separated the two germline ends. The CDR3 coding sequence is TGTGCCAGTAGTATTAGTGGGAGTTTAGGCACTGAAGCTTTCTTT. Encoded protein: CASSISGSLGTEAFF. Together with reference TRBV19 and TRBJ1-1, the CDR3 gives the full variable domain: DGGITQSPKYLFRKEGQNVTLSCEQNLNHDAMYWYRQDPGQGLRLIYYSQIVNDFQKGDIAEGYSVSREKKESFPLTVTSAQKNPTAFYLCASSISGSLGTEAFFGQGTRLTVV.

The rearrangement links TRBV27 to TRBJ2-1; TRBD2 agrees at 13 bases. The CDR3 sequence is 18 residues long. The germline CDR1 and CDR2 sequences are MNHEY and SMNVEV (reference sequence). The junction had 19 bases not matched to a gene; V was cut back by 6 bases and J by 11 bases. CDR3 in DNA: TGTGCCAGCAGCCAAACTAGCGGGAGGGCCGGTCCGATCAACAAGCAGTTCTTC. Translation: CASSQTSGRAGPINKQFF.

The chain carries TRBV2 and TRBJ1-5; D unresolved. Trimming shortened V by 5 bases and J by 0 bases, and 11 bases separated the two germline ends. The CDR3 extends over 15 amino acids. The germline V gene encodes CDR1 SNHLY and CDR2 FYNNEI. CDR3 region: CASSSDTYSNQPQHF. DNA for the CDR3: TGTGCCAGCAGTAGTGACACGTATAGCAATCAGCCCCAGCATTTT. Full variable domain (outside the CDR3, taken from reference TRBV2 and TRBJ1-5): EPEVTQTPSHQVTQMGQEVILRCVPISNHLYFYWYRQILGQKVEFLVSFYNNEISEKSEIFDDQFSVERPDGSNFTLKIRSTKLEDSAMYFCASSSDTYSNQPQHFGDGTRLSIL.

As regards this clone: Other DNA sequences within the sample encode an identical CDR3. DNA for the CDR3: TGTGCCAGCACCAGGGGGGGTAGCAATCAGCCCCAGCATTTT. As protein: CASTRGGSNQPQHF. The chain has TRBV28 and TRBJ1-5; 7 positions agree with TRBD1. Germline-derived CDR1 and CDR2 are MDHEN and SYDVKM. V lost 7 bases and J lost 0; bases outside the gene matches: 3. The CDR3 length is 14 residues.